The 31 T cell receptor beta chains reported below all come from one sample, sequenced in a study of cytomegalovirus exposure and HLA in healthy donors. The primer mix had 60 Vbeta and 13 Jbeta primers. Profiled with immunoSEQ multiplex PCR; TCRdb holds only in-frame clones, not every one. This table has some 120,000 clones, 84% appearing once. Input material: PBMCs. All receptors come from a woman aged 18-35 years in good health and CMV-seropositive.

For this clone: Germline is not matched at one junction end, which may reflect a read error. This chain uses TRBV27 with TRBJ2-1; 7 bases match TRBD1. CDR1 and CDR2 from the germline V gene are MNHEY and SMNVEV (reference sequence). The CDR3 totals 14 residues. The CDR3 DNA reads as TGTGCCAGCAGTCCCGGGACAGTTTACAGTGAGCAGTTCTTC. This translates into CASSPGTVYSEQFF.

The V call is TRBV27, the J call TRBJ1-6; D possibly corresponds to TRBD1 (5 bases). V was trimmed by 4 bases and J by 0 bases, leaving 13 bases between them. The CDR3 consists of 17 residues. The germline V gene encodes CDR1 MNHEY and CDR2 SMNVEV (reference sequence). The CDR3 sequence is CASSSWTSSSYNSPLHF. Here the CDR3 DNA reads TGTGCCAGCAGTTCGTGGACATCTAGCTCCTATAATTCACCCCTCCACTTT.

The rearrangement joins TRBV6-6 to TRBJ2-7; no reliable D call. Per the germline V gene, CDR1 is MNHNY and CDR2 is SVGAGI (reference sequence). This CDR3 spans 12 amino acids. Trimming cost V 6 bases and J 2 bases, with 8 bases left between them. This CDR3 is CASSPSTYEQYF. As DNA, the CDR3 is TGTGCCAGCAGCCCTAGTACCTACGAGCAGTACTTC.

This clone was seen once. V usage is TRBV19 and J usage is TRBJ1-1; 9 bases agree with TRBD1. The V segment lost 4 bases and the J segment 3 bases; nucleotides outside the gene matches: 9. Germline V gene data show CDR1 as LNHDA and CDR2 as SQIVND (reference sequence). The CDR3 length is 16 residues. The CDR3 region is CASSTHRDRGDTEAFF. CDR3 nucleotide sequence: TGTGCCAGTAGTACCCACCGCGACAGGGGGGACACTGAAGCTTTCTTT.

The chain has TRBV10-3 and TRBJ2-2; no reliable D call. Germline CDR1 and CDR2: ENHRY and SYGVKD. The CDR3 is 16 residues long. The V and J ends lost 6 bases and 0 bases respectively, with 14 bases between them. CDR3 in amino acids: CAISLARPANTGELFF. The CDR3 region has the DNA TGTGCCATCAGCCTGGCGAGGCCAGCGAACACCGGGGAGCTGTTTTTT.

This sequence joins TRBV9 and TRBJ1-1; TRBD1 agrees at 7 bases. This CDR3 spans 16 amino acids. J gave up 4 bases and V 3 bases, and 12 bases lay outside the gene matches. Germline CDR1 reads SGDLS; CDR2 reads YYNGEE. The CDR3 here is CASSAGIQGKATEAFF. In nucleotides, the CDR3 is TGTGCCAGCAGCGCAGGCATACAGGGGAAGGCCACTGAAGCTTTCTTT.

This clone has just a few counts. For the CDR3, the DNA is TGTGCCAGCAGCTTAGCCCTCGGGGCCGGGGAGCTGTTTTTT. Amino acid sequence: CASSLALGAGELFF. This chain connects TRBV7-2 to TRBJ2-2; D possibly corresponds to TRBD2 (5 bases). Germline V gives CDR1 SGHTA, CDR2 FQGNSA. V was trimmed by 0 bases and J by 6 bases, leaving 8 bases between them. The CDR3 loop spans 14 amino acids.

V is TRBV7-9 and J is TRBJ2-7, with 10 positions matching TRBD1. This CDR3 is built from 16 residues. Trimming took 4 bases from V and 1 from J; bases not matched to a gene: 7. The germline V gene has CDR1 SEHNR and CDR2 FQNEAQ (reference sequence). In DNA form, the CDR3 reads TGTGCCAGCAGCTCAGGGGGGGACAGGGGTTCCTACGAGCAGTACTTC. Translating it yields CASSSGGDRGSYEQYF.

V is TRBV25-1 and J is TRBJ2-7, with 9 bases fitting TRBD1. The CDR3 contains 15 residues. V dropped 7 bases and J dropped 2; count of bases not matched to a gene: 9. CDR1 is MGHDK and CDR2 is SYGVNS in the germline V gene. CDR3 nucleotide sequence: TGTGCCAGCAACTCCAGGACAGGGGACGCCTACGAGCAGTACTTC. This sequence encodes CASNSRTGDAYEQYF.

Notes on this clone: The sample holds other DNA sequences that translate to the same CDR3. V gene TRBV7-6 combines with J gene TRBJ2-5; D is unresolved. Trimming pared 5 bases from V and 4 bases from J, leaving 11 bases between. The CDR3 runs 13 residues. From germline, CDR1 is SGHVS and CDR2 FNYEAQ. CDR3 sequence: CASSLDTRETQYF. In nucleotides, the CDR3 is TGTGCCAGCAGCCTAGACACCCGAGAGACCCAGTACTTC.

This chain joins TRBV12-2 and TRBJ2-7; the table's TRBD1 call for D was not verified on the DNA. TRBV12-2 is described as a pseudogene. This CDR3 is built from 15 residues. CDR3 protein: CASRPQGTLDCEQYF. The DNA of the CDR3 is TGTGCAAGTCGCCCACAGGGGACATTGGACTGCGAGCAGTACTTC.

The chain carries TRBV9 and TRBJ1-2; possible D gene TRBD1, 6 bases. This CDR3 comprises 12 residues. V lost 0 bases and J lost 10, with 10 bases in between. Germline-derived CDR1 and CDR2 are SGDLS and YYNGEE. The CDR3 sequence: CASSVDGTSYTF. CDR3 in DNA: TGTGCCAGCAGCGTAGACGGGACATCCTACACCTTC.

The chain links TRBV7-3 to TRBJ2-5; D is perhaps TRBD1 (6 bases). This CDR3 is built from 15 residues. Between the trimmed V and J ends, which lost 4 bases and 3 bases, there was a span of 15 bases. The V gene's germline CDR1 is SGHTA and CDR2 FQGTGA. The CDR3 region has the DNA TGTGCCAGCAGCTATACAGGGATTTCGGAAGAGACCCAGTACTTC. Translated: CASSYTGISEETQYF. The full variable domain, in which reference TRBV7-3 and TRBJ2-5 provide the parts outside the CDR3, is GAGVSQTPSNKVTEKGKYVELRCDPISGHTALYWYRQSLGQGPEFLIYFQGTGAADDSGLPNDRFFAVRPEGSVSTLKIQRTERGDSAVYLCASSYTGISEETQYFGPGTRLLVL.

CDR3 DNA: TGTGCCAGCAGCTTTGACGGGAGCTCCTACGAGCAGTACTTC. It is translated as CASSFDGSSYEQYF. The chain employs TRBV7-2 and TRBJ2-7, with a weak D call TRBD2 (6 bases). Trimming took off 3 bases at V and 0 bases at J, with 9 bases between the two ends. This CDR3 spans 14 amino acids. The germline V gene encodes CDR1 SGHTA and CDR2 FQGNSA.

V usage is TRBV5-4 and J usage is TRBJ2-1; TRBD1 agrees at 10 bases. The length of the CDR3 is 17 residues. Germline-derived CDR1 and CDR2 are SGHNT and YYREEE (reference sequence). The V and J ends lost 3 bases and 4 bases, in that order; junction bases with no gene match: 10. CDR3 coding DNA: TGTGCCAGCAGCTGGACGGGACAGGGGACCCGTTACAATGAGCAGTTCTTC. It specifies CASSWTGQGTRYNEQFF.

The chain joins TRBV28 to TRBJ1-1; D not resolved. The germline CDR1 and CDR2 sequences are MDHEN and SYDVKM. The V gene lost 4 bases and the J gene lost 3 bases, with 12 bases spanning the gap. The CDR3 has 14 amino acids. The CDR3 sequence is CASSSGGPDTEAFF. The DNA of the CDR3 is TGTGCCAGCAGTTCGGGAGGCCCCGACACTGAAGCTTTCTTT.

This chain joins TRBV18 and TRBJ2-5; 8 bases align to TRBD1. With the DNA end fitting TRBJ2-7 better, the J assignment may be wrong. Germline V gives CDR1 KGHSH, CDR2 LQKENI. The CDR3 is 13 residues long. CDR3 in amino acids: CASSPDRGGEQYF. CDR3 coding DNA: TGTGCCAGCTCACCTGACAGGGGAGGCGAGCAGTACTTC.

The DNA of the CDR3 is TGCGCCAGCAGCCCACGACAGGGGTGGAGCACAGATACGCAGTATTTT. It yields the protein CASSPRQGWSTDTQYF. The V and J genes are TRBV4-1 and TRBJ2-3, with TRBD1 matching over 8 bases. This CDR3 comprises 16 residues. Germline V gene lookup returns CDR1 MGHRA and CDR2 YSYEKL. J gave up 0 bases and V 4 bases, and 6 bases lay outside the gene matches.

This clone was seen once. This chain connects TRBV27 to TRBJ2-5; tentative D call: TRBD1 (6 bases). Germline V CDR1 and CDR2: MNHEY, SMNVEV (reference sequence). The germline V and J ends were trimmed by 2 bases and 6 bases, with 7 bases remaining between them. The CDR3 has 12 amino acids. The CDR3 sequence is CASSLGTKTQYF. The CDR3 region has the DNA TGTGCCAGCAGTTTAGGGACAAAGACCCAGTACTTC.

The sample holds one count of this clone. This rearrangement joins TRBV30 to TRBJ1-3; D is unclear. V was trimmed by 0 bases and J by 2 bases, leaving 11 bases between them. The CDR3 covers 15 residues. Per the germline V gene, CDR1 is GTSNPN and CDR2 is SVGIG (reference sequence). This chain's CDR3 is CAWSVLSHAGNTIYF. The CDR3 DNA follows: TGTGCCTGGAGTGTACTCTCCCACGCTGGAAACACCATATATTTT.

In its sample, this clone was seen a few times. This CDR3 is CASSLEGTAYNEQFF. Here the CDR3 DNA reads TGCGCCAGCAGCTTGGAAGGGACAGCTTACAATGAGCAGTTCTTC. This sequence joins TRBV5-1 and TRBJ2-1; 7 bases agree with TRBD1. From germline, CDR1 is SGHRS and CDR2 YFSETQ. This CDR3 spans 15 amino acids. Trimming cost V 0 bases and J 4 bases; bases outside gene matches: 4.

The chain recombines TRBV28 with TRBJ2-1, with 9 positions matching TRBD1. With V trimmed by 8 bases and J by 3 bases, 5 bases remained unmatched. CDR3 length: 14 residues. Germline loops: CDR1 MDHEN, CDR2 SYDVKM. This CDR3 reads CASFGTGHYNEQFF. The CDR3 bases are TGTGCCAGCTTCGGGACAGGGCACTACAATGAGCAGTTCTTC.

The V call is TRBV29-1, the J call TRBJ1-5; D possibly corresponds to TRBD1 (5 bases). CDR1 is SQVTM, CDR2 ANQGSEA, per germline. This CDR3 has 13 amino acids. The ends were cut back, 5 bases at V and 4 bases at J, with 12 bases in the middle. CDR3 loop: CSVLPGGNQPQHF. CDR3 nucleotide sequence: TGCAGCGTTCTCCCGGGGGGGAATCAGCCCCAGCATTTT.

The CDR3 loop is CASSSGAYSYEQYF. The CDR3 DNA follows: TGTGCCAGCAGCTCAGGGGCGTACTCCTACGAGCAGTACTTC. V gene TRBV7-8 combines with J gene TRBJ2-7, with a weak D call TRBD1 (6 bases). Germline CDR1 reads SGHVS; CDR2 reads FQNEAQ. V was trimmed by 4 bases and J by 0 bases, leaving 10 bases between them. The CDR3 is 14 amino acids. Variable domain in full (rest from reference TRBV7-8 and TRBJ2-7): GAGVSQSPRYKVAKRGQDVALRCDPISGHVSLFWYQQALGQGPEFLTYFQNEAQLDKSGLPSDRFFAERPEGSVSTLKIQRTQQEDSAVYLCASSSGAYSYEQYFGPGTRLTVT.

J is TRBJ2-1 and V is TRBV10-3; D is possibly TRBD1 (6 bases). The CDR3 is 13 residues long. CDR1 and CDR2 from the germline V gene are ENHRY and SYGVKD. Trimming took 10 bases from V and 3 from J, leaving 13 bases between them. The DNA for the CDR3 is TGTGCCACCCGACAGGACGTCTACAATGAGCAGTTCTTC. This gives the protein CATRQDVYNEQFF.

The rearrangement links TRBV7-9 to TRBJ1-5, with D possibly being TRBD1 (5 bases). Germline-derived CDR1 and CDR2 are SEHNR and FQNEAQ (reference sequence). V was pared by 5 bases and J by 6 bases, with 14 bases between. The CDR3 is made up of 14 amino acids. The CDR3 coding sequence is TGTGCCAGCAGCGGGGCCATGGGGGGTCAGCCCCAGCATTTT. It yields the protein CASSGAMGGQPQHF.

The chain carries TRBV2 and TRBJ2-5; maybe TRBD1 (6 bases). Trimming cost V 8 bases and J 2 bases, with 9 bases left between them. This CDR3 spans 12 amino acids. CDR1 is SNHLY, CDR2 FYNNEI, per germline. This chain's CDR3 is CASLGAQETQYF. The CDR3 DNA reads TGTGCCAGCCTGGGGGCTCAAGAGACCCAGTACTTC.

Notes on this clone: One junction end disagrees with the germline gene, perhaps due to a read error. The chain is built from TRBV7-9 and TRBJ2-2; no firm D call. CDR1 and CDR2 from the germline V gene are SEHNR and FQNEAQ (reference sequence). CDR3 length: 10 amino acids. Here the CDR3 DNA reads TGTTCCAGCGAGGCCGGGGAGCTGTTTTTT. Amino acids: CSSEAGELFF.

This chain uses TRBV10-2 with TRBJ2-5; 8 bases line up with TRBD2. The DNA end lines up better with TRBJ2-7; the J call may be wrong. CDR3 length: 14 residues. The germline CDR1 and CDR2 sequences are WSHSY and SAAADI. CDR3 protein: CASSQTSGAYEQYF. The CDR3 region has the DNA TGCGCCAGCAGCCAAACTAGCGGAGCCTACGAGCAGTACTTC.

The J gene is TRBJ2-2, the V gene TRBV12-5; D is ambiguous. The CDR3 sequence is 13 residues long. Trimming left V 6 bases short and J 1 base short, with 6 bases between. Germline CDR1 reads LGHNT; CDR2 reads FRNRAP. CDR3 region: CASGPRNTGELFF. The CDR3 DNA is TGTGCTAGTGGCCCTAGGAACACCGGGGAGCTGTTTTTT.

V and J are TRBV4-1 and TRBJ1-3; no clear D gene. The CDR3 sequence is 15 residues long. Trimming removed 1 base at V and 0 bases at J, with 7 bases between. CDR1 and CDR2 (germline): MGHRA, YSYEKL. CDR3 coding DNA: TGCGCCAGCAGCCAAGTGGGAGCCTCTGGAAACACCATATATTTT. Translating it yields CASSQVGASGNTIYF.